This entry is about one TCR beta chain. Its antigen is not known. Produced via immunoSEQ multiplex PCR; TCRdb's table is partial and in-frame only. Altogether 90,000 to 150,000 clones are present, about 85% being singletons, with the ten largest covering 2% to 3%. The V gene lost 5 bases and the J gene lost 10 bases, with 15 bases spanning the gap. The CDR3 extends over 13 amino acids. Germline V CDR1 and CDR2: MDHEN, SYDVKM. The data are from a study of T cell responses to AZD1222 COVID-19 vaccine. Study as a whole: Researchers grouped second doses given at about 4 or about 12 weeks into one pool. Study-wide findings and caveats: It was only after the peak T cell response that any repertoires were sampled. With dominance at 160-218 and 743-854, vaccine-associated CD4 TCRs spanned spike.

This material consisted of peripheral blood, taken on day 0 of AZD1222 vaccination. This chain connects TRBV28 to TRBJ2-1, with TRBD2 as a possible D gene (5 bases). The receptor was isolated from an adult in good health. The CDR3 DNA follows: TGTGCCAGCAGTCTACCCCCCTCGGGAGAGCAGTTCTTC. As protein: CASSLPPSGEQFF.